This T cell receptor beta chain was sequenced in a study of blood T cells in healthy people across ages. A second PCR, run for about 7 to 11 cycles, used a sample-barcoded 5' primer plus a J-beta primer mix. MiXCR, run by TCRdb on the 5' RACE reads, gives a single entry per CDR3 protein. The profile shows 550,000 to 800,000 distinct CDR3 sequences, roughly 21% of them singletons. The draw of peripheral blood yielded ten milliliters from each donor. In regard to this clonotype: The antigen is undetermined.

Overall study findings and caveats: When set beside aged donors, long-lived donors presented more naive CD4+ cells and higher diversity. The recorded TCR beta diversity per million T cells decreased in a roughly linear manner with age.

The length of the CDR3 is 12 residues. From germline, CDR1 is DFQATT and CDR2 SNEGSKA (reference sequence). V lost 6 bases, J lost 8 bases, and 14 bases lay in between. The chain recombines TRBV20-1 with TRBJ2-1; D call uncertain. The TCR sequence derives from a man between 65 and 85 years old in good health. Sequenced: blood. The CDR3 sequence: CSASSDVDEQFF. The CDR3 region has the DNA TGCAGTGCCAGCTCGGACGTGGATGAGCAGTTCTTC.